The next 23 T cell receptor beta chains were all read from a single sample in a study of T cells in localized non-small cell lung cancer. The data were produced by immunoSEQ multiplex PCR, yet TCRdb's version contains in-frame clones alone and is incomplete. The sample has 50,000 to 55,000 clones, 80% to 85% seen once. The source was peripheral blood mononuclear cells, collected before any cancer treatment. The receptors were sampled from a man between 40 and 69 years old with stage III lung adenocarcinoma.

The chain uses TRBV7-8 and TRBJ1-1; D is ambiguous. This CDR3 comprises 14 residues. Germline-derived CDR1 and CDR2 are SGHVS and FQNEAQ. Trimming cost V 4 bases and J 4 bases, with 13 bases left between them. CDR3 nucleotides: TGTGCCAGCAGCTCGTCCCGCGCCGGCACTGAAGCTTTCTTT. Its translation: CASSSSRAGTEAFF.

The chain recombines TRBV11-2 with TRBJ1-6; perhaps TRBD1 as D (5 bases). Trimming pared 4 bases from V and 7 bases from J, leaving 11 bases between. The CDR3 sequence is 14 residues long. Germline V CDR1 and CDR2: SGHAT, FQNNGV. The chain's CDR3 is CASSWDWENSPLHF. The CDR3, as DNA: TGTGCCAGCAGCTGGGACTGGGAGAATTCACCCCTCCACTTT. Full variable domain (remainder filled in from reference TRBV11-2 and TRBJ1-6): EAGVAQSPRYKIIEKRQSVAFWCNPISGHATLYWYQQILGQGPKLLIQFQNNGVVDDSQLPKDRFSAERLKGVDSTLKIQPAKLEDSAVYLCASSWDWENSPLHFGNGTRLTVT.

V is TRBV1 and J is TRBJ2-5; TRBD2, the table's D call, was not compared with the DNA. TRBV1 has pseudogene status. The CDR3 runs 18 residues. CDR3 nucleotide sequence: TGCACCAGCAGAGTGGCGGGACTAGCGGACATGAAACAAGAGACCCAGTACTTC. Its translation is CTSRVAGLADMKQETQYF.

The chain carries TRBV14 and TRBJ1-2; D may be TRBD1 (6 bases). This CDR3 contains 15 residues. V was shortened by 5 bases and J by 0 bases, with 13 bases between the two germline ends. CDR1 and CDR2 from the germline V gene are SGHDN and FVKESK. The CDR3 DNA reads TGTGCCAGCAGCTTCGAGGGGGTACCTAACTATGGCTACACCTTC. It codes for CASSFEGVPNYGYTF.

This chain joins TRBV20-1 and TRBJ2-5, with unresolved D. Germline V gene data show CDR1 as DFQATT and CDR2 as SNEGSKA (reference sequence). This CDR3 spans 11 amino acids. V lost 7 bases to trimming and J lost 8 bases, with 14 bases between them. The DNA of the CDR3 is TGCAGTGTTCCCGTTAGCAACACCCAGTACTTC. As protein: CSVPVSNTQYF.

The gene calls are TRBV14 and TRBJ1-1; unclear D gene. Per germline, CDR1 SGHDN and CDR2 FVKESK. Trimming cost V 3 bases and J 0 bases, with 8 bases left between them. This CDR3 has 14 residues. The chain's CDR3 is CASSQVHMNTEAFF. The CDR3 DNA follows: TGTGCCAGCAGCCAGGTCCACATGAACACTGAAGCTTTCTTT.

The chain's CDR3 is CASREEGDEQFF. In DNA form, the CDR3 reads TGTGCCAGCCGCGAAGAGGGCGATGAGCAGTTCTTC. This chain joins TRBV10-3 and TRBJ2-1; a weak D match, TRBD2 (5 bases). The length of the CDR3 is 12 residues. Trimming took 10 bases from V and 8 from J, leaving 15 bases between them. Germline CDR1 reads ENHRY; CDR2 reads SYGVKD.

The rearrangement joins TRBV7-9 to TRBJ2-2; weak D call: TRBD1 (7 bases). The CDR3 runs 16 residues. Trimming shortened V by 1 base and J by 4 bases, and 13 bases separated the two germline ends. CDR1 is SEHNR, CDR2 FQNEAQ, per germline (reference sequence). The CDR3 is CASSLVEGAGTGELFF. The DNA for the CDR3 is TGTGCCAGCAGCTTAGTGGAGGGGGCCGGCACCGGGGAGCTGTTTTTT.

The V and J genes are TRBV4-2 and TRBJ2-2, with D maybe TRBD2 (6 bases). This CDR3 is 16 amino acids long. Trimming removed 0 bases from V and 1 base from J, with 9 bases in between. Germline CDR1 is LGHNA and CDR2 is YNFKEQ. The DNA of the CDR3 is TGTGCCAGCAGCCAAGAAAGTAGCGGGAACACCGGGGAGCTGTTTTTT. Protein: CASSQESSGNTGELFF.

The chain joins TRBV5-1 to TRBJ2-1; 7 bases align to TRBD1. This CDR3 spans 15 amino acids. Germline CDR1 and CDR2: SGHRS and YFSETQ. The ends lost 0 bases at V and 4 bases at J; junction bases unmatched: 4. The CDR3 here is CASSLVGTVYNEQFF. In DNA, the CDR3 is TGCGCCAGCAGCTTGGTTGGGACAGTTTACAATGAGCAGTTCTTC.

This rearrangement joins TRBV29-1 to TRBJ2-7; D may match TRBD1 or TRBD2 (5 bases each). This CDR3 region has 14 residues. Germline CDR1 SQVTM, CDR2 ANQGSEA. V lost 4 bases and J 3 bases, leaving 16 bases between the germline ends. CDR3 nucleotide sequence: TGCAGCGTTGTGGCGGGCGTTGGGGGCTACGAGCAGTACTTC. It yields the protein CSVVAGVGGYEQYF.

The DNA for the CDR3 is TGTGCCAGCAGTGGGCGGATCGGTGGTGAGCAGTTCTTC. This encodes CASSGRIGGEQFF. The genes are TRBV2 and TRBJ2-1; D gene ambiguous. Trimming took off 4 bases at V and 9 bases at J, with 13 bases between the two ends. The CDR3 contains 13 residues. Germline CDR1 reads SNHLY; CDR2 reads FYNNEI.

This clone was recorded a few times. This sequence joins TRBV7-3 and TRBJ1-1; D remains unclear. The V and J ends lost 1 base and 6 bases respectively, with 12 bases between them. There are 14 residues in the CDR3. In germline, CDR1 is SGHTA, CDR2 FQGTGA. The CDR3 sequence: CASSLKGLSSEAFF. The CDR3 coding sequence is TGTGCCAGCAGCTTAAAGGGTCTTAGCTCTGAAGCTTTCTTT. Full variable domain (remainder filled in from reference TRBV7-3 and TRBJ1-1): GAGVSQTPSNKVTEKGKYVELRCDPISGHTALYWYRQSLGQGPEFLIYFQGTGAADDSGLPNDRFFAVRPEGSVSTLKIQRTERGDSAVYLCASSLKGLSSEAFFGQGTRLTVV.

The CDR3 protein is CASSESGGRKAANTEAFF. As DNA, the CDR3 is TGCGCCAGCAGTGAGAGTGGGGGCAGGAAGGCCGCGAACACTGAAGCTTTCTTT. This chain uses TRBV10-2 with TRBJ1-1; the D gene is possibly TRBD1 (6 bases). Trimming cost V 2 bases and J 1 base, with 20 bases left between them. Germline assignment: CDR1 WSHSY and CDR2 SAAADI. The CDR3 spans 18 residues.

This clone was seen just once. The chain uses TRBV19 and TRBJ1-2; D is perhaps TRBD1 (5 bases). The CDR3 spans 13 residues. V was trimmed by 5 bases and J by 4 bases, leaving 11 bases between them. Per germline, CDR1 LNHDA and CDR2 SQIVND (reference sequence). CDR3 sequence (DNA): TGTGCCAGTAGTCTCCTGGGGGTCTATGGCTACACCTTC. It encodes CASSLLGVYGYTF. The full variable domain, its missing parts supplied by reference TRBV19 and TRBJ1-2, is DGGITQSPKYLFRKEGQNVTLSCEQNLNHDAMYWYRQDPGQGLRLIYYSQIVNDFQKGDIAEGYSVSREKKESFPLTVTSAQKNPTAFYLCASSLLGVYGYTFGSGTRLTVV.

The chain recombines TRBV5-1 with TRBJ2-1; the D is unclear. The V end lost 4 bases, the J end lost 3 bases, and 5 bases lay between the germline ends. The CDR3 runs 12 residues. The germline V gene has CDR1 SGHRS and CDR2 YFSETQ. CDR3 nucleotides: TGCGCCAGCAGCCCTAACTACAATGAGCAGTTCTTC. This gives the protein CASSPNYNEQFF.

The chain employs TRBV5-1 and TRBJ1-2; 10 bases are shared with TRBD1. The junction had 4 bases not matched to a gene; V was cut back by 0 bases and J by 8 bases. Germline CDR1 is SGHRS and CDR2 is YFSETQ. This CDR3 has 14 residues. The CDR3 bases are TGCGCCAGCAGCTTGGGACAGGGGGCGTTCGGCTACACCTTC. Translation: CASSLGQGAFGYTF.

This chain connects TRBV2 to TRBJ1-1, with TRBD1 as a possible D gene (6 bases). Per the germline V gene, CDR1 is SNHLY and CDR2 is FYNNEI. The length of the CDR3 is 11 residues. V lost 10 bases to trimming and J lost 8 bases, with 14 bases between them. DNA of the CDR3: TGTGCCACCTTTGGGACAACCGAAGCTTTCTTT. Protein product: CATFGTTEAFF.

The CDR3 is CASSVNRGRYEQYF. In nucleotides, the CDR3 is TGTGCCAGCAGTGTTAACAGGGGACGTTACGAGCAGTACTTC. The J gene is TRBJ2-7, the V gene TRBV2; TRBD1 matches at 7 bases. The trim removed 4 bases at V and 4 bases at J, leaving 7 bases unmatched. Germline CDR1 SNHLY, CDR2 FYNNEI. This CDR3 is built from 14 residues.

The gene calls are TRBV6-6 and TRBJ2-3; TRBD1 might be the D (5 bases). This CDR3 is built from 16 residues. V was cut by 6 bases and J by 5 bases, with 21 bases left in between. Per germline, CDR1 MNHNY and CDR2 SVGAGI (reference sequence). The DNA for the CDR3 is TGTGCCAGCAGATCCCGACCCGAGCAGGGAAAAGATACGCAGTATTTT. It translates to CASRSRPEQGKDTQYF.

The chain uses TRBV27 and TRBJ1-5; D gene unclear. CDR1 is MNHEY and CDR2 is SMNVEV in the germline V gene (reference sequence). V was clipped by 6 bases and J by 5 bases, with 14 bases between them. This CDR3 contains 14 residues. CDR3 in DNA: TGTGCCAGCAGCCTAGGGCAGGCTGATCAGCCCCAGCATTTT. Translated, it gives CASSLGQADQPQHF.

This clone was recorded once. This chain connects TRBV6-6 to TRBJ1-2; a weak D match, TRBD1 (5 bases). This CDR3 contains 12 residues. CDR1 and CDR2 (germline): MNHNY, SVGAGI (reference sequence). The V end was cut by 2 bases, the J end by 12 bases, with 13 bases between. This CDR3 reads CASSYPDSKDTF. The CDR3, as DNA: TGTGCCAGCAGTTACCCCGACAGCAAAGACACCTTC.

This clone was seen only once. The CDR3 coding sequence is TGTGCCAGCAGCGTAGCCGGGACAGACACTGAAGCTTTCTTT. It translates to CASSVAGTDTEAFF. The chain combines TRBV5-4 with TRBJ1-1, with 7 bases that match TRBD1. CDR1 is SGHNT, CDR2 YYREEE, per germline (reference sequence). V shed 4 bases, J shed 3 bases, and the junction held 6 bases outside the gene matches. CDR3 length: 14 residues.